Below are 27 T cell receptor beta chains sequenced from a single sample in a study of spatial heterogeneity in lung cancer (dated by TCRdb to between 2019 and 2020). The time point label on this specimen signifies: sample taken at primary tumor resection. TCR sequencing used whole RNA extracted from tumor and nontumor lung tissue, or from cryopreserved PBMC samples, without cell sorting. Library generation was performed with 5' RACE. Sequencing was carried out with a NextSeq 500. TCRdb passed the public sequencing reads through fastp at Q25 and MiXCR, retaining productive beta sequences. CDR3 protein sequences are deduplicated, and each keeps its most common genes and DNA. This sample is represented by 43,000 or so distinct CDR3 sequences; 6% to 7.5% of them were singletons. The ten largest clones take up 43% of the sample. Sequenced here: PBMCs, sampled at surgery. The receptor set was obtained from a female donor with early-stage non-small cell lung cancer.

The rearrangement links TRBV5-4 to TRBJ1-1; D possibly corresponds to TRBD1 (5 bases). With 4 bases removed from V and 7 bases from J, the gap between germline ends came to 17 bases. Germline V gene data show CDR1 as SGHNT and CDR2 as YYREEE (reference sequence). The CDR3 extends over 14 amino acids. The CDR3 DNA reads TGTGCCAGCAGCGTGAACAGGAATAGGGGTGAAGCTTTCTTT. Translation gives CASSVNRNRGEAFF.

At least ten counts were recorded for this clonotype. The rearrangement uses TRBV11-2 and TRBJ2-1; the match to TRBD2 covers 9 bases. Germline V gives CDR1 SGHAT, CDR2 FQNNGV. The length of the CDR3 is 17 residues. With 2 bases clipped from V and 5 bases from J, the junction kept 10 bases outside the gene matches. The chain's CDR3 is CASSLLGLAGYNNEQFF. CDR3 DNA sequence: TGTGCCAGCAGCTTATTGGGTCTAGCGGGATACAACAATGAGCAGTTCTTC.

This clonotype was counted between two and nine times. The chain combines TRBV5-1 with TRBJ1-5; no clear D gene. V was trimmed by 0 bases and J by 2 bases, leaving 9 bases between them. The length of the CDR3 is 15 residues. Germline V gene sequence: CDR1 SGHRS, CDR2 YFSETQ. Here the CDR3 reads CASSLEGLGNQPQHF. DNA for the CDR3: TGCGCCAGCAGCTTGGAAGGTCTGGGCAATCAGCCCCAGCATTTT.

This clonotype was seen at least ten times. The chain recombines TRBV5-1 with TRBJ1-1; D ambiguous. Germline CDR1 and CDR2: SGHRS and YFSETQ. The CDR3 sequence is 12 residues long. Trimming pared 0 bases from V and 5 bases from J, leaving 5 bases between. The CDR3 bases are TGCGCCAGCAGCTTGGATTTAACTGAAGCTTTCTTT. Its protein product is CASSLDLTEAFF.

Ten or more counts support this clonotype. The chain joins TRBV27 to TRBJ1-2; D is unclear. The V end lost 8 bases, the J end lost 7 bases, and 17 bases lay between the germline ends. Germline CDR1 and CDR2: MNHEY and SMNVEV (reference sequence). CDR3 length: 13 amino acids. CDR3 in amino acids: CASARGPVGGYTF. CDR3 DNA: TGTGCCAGCGCCCGCGGACCCGTGGGTGGCTACACCTTC.

This clonotype has ten or more counts. The chain has TRBV5-6 and TRBJ2-5; no clear D gene. The germline gives CDR1 SGHDT, CDR2 YYEEEE. V shed 1 base and J shed 2 bases, with 9 bases lying between them. The CDR3 runs 14 residues. CDR3 sequence (DNA): TGTGCCAGCAGCTTGCGGGTGGGGCAAGAGACCCAGTACTTC. Encoded protein: CASSLRVGQETQYF.

This clonotype has a count of ten or more. V is TRBV12-3 or TRBV12-4 and J is TRBJ2-5, with 7 bases identical to TRBD1. The CDR3 is 13 amino acids. Trimming removed 8 bases from V and 5 bases from J; junction bases left unmatched: 8. This CDR3 reads CASSTGVTETQYF. The CDR3, as DNA: TGTGCCAGCTCCACAGGGGTCACTGAGACCCAGTACTTC.

This chain joins TRBV19 and TRBJ1-6; 7 positions agree with TRBD1. From germline, CDR1 is LNHDA and CDR2 SQIVND (reference sequence). The CDR3 is made up of 15 amino acids. V shed 6 bases, J shed 10 bases, and the junction held 12 bases outside the gene matches. The CDR3 region has the DNA TGTGCCAGTAGGCCCTTCACAGGGGTAGAGTCACCCCTCCACTTT. Its protein is CASRPFTGVESPLHF.

The chain combines TRBV30 with TRBJ1-1; D gene uncertain. This CDR3 has 14 residues. Trimming took 1 base from V and 7 from J, leaving 16 bases between them. Germline V gives CDR1 GTSNPN, CDR2 SVGIG (reference sequence). CDR3 amino acids: CAWSERARKYEAFF. The CDR3 DNA reads TGTGCCTGGAGTGAGAGGGCAAGGAAGTATGAAGCTTTCTTT.

In the case of this clonotype: Since a much larger clone is just one base distant, this may be a read error. Given the absence of the conserved phenylalanine or tryptophan at the CDR3 end, a read error is likely. The chain carries TRBV2 and TRBJ2-1, with TRBD2 matching 11 bases. Germline CDR1 reads SNHLY; CDR2 reads FYNNEI. Trimming removed 7 bases from V and 9 bases from J; junction bases left unmatched: 5. This CDR3 region has 13 residues. In nucleotides, the CDR3 is TGTGCCAGCACCGGGACTAGCGGCGGTGAGCAGTTCTAC. This codes for CASTGTSGGEQFY.

This clonotype was found a few times. V gene TRBV5-5 combines with J gene TRBJ2-5; D remains ambiguous. CDR3 length: 15 amino acids. The germline V and J ends were trimmed by 4 bases and 1 base, with 14 bases remaining between them. CDR1 is SGHKS, CDR2 YYEKEE, per germline (reference sequence). The CDR3 loop reads CASSPLTVVQETQYF. In nucleotides, the CDR3 is TGTGCCAGCAGCCCGTTAACAGTGGTCCAAGAGACCCAGTACTTC.

This clonotype was detected many times. A much larger clone lies one base from this, so it may be a read error. The rearrangement uses TRBV7-3 and TRBJ1-1, with a possible D match to TRBD1 (5 bases). Looked up from germline, CDR1 is SGHTA and CDR2 is FQGTGA. Trimming left V 4 bases short and J 6 bases short, with 15 bases between. The CDR3 is made up of 14 amino acids. In DNA, the CDR3 is TGTGCCAGCAGCTCCGGACTTTGGGGGGCTGAAGCTTTCTTT. It codes for CASSSGLWGAEAFF.

The chain has TRBV28 and TRBJ2-7, with TRBD2 matching 8 bases. In germline, CDR1 is MDHEN, CDR2 SYDVKM. With V trimmed by 9 bases and J by 5 bases, 18 bases remained unmatched. There are 16 residues in the CDR3. The CDR3 DNA reads as TGTGCCAGTAACCTAGCCGGGAGGGCCAAAGATCACGAGCAGTACTTC. This gives the protein CASNLAGRAKDHEQYF.

At least ten counts were recorded for this clonotype. The J gene is TRBJ2-3, the V gene TRBV29-1; 8 bases fit TRBD1. Germline V gives CDR1 SQVTM, CDR2 ANQGSEA. The CDR3 covers 16 residues. V gave up 2 bases and J gave up 3 bases; unmatched junction bases: 10. CDR3 nucleotides: TGCAGCGTTGAAATGGGCAGGGGGCATTCGACAGATACGCAGTATTTT. This gives the protein CSVEMGRGHSTDTQYF.

This clonotype was counted only a few times. CDR3 DNA: TGTGCCAGCAGTTCGGGGACAGGGACATGGAACACTGAAGCTTTCTTT. Its translation: CASSSGTGTWNTEAFF. The V call is TRBV28, the J call TRBJ1-1; TRBD1 matches 9 bases. Germline V CDR1 and CDR2: MDHEN, SYDVKM. The CDR3 contains 16 residues. The trim removed 4 bases at V and 1 base at J, leaving 7 bases unmatched.

V and J are TRBV9 and TRBJ2-3; the D call may be TRBD1 or TRBD2 (6 bases each). The CDR3 is 15 residues long. V was clipped by 8 bases and J by 4 bases, with 20 bases between them. Germline values: CDR1 SGDLS, CDR2 YYNGEE. Here the CDR3 DNA reads TGTGCCAGAAGCCCTGGACTAACAGGGTCAGATACGCAGTATTTT. As protein: CARSPGLTGSDTQYF.

This clonotype appeared once. The CDR3 protein is CASSYRERWDEAFF. CDR3 DNA sequence: TGTGCCAGCAGTTACAGGGAGCGCTGGGATGAAGCTTTCTTT. The V and J genes are TRBV6-2 or TRBV6-3 and TRBJ1-1; D is undetermined. This CDR3 contains 14 residues. V dropped 2 bases and J dropped 7 bases, with 14 bases sitting between them. The germline CDR1 and CDR2 sequences are MNHEY and SVGEGT.

At least ten counts were recorded for this clonotype. The gene calls are TRBV20-1 and TRBJ1-1, with D possibly being TRBD1 (6 bases). This CDR3 has 19 residues. V lost 1 base, J lost 0 bases, and 24 bases lay in between. The germline gives CDR1 DFQATT, CDR2 SNEGSKA (reference sequence). The CDR3 nucleotides are TGCAGTGCTAGAGGAAGGGGGGGCGCGACCACCTTCATGAACACTGAAGCTTTCTTT. Translation gives CSARGRGGATTFMNTEAFF.

This clonotype was found many times. CDR3 in DNA: TGTGCCACCAGTGTATACGGGAGCAATGAGCAGTTCTTC. As protein: CATSVYGSNEQFF. The V and J genes are TRBV24-1 and TRBJ2-1; perhaps TRBD2 as D (6 bases). The germline gives CDR1 KGHDR, CDR2 SFDVKD. With 5 bases removed from V and 6 bases from J, the gap between germline ends came to 10 bases. The CDR3 length is 13 residues.

This clonotype was observed many times. V is TRBV19 and J is TRBJ1-2, with unresolved D. The germline CDR1 and CDR2 sequences are LNHDA and SQIVND (reference sequence). This CDR3 comprises 14 residues. V was cut by 3 bases and J by 8 bases, with 16 bases left in between. The CDR3: CASSIPRTGGGYTF. DNA for the CDR3: TGTGCCAGTAGTATCCCCCGGACGGGAGGCGGCTACACCTTC.

The sample holds many counts of this clonotype. The J gene is TRBJ2-3, the V gene TRBV18; the D gene could be TRBD1 or TRBD2 (5 bases each). Trimming pared 7 bases from V and 2 bases from J, leaving 10 bases between. Germline-derived CDR1 and CDR2 are KGHSH and LQKENI. This CDR3 has 13 amino acids. The CDR3 here is CASLEGTTDTQYF. In DNA form, the CDR3 reads TGTGCCAGCTTAGAGGGGACCACAGATACGCAGTATTTT. Using reference TRBV18 and TRBJ2-3 for the parts outside the CDR3, the full variable domain is NAGVMQNPRHLVRRRGQEARLRCSPMKGHSHVYWYRQLPEEGLKFMVYLQKENIIDESGMPKERFSAEFPKEGPSILRIQQVVRGDSAAYFCASLEGTTDTQYFGPGTRLTVL.

This clonotype appeared many times. The V call is TRBV5-6, the J call TRBJ2-7; 8 positions agree with TRBD1. The length of the CDR3 is 14 residues. J gave up 3 bases and V 4 bases, and 6 bases lay outside the gene matches. CDR1 and CDR2 from the germline V gene are SGHDT and YYEEEE. CDR3 protein: CASSTGTGIYEQYF. For the CDR3, the DNA is TGTGCCAGCAGCACGGGGACAGGAATCTACGAGCAGTACTTC. Full variable domain (rest looked up from reference TRBV5-6 and TRBJ2-7): DAGVTQSPTHLIKTRGQQVTLRCSPKSGHDTVSWYQQALGQGPQFIFQYYEEEERQRGNFPDRFSGHQFPNYSSELNVNALLLGDSALYLCASSTGTGIYEQYFGPGTRLTVT.

This clonotype was counted many times. This chain uses TRBV9 with TRBJ2-3, with a tentative D call TRBD2 (7 bases). Trimming pared 0 bases from V and 3 bases from J, leaving 14 bases between. The CDR3 has 16 amino acids. CDR1 is SGDLS, CDR2 YYNGEE, per germline. As DNA, the CDR3 is TGTGCCAGCAGCGTAGTTGAGGGGGGGCCGACAGATACGCAGTATTTT. Translating it yields CASSVVEGGPTDTQYF.

The sample holds a few counts of this clonotype. The V gene is TRBV27, the J gene TRBJ1-1, with 10 bases identical to TRBD1. The CDR3 runs to 13 residues. V dropped 5 bases and J dropped 4; count of bases not matched to a gene: 1. Germline loops: CDR1 MNHEY, CDR2 SMNVEV (reference sequence). The CDR3 protein is CASSGTGATEAFF. The CDR3 DNA reads as TGTGCCAGCAGTGGGACAGGGGCCACTGAAGCTTTCTTT.

This chain connects TRBV6-2 or TRBV6-3 to TRBJ1-1; D gene ambiguous. This CDR3 has 12 amino acids. Germline V gene data show CDR1 as MNHEY and CDR2 as SVGEGT. Trimming removed 5 bases at V and 8 bases at J, with 12 bases between. This chain's CDR3 is CASSLFSREAFF. As DNA, the CDR3 is TGTGCCAGCAGTCTCTTCAGCAGAGAAGCTTTCTTT.

This clonotype was detected ten times or more. The genes are TRBV12-5 and TRBJ2-5; D perhaps matches TRBD1 (7 bases). CDR1 is LGHNT and CDR2 is FRNRAP in the germline V gene. The CDR3 covers 16 residues. Trimming took off 6 bases at V and 2 bases at J, with 19 bases between the two ends. The CDR3 sequence is CASGPRGTDGQETQYF. DNA for the CDR3: TGTGCTAGTGGCCCCCGCGGGACAGACGGTCAAGAGACCCAGTACTTC.

The chain is built from TRBV7-2 and TRBJ2-1, with D possibly being TRBD2 (5 bases). CDR1 is SGHTA, CDR2 FQGNSA, per germline. Deletions cut 2 bases from V and 7 bases from J, with 15 bases between. The CDR3 extends over 15 amino acids. DNA for the CDR3: TGTGCCAGCAGCTTAACTAGTGTCGTTGGGAATGAGCAGTTCTTC. Encoded protein: CASSLTSVVGNEQFF.